This T cell receptor beta chain is drawn from a study of T-cell reconstitution after alpha-beta-depleted transplantation in children (TCRdb year 2016). For the study in its entirety: T-cell immune reconstitution after TCRalphabeta/CD19-depleted allogeneic hematopoietic cell transplantation in children was quantitatively tracked in the study by means of TCR repertoire profiling.

There are many counts of this clonotype. Its binding antigen is unknown. No much larger clone is present one base from it, and per-base qualities are unavailable. V is shortened by 0 bases, J by 1 base, and the region joining them spans 13 bases. The germline V gene encodes CDR1 DFQATT and CDR2 SNEGSKA (reference sequence). The CDR3 contains 15 residues, cysteine and phenylalanine counted. Just the 45-base CDR3 DNA is kept, in frame starting at base 1. The protocol used for the library was PCR. Sequencing relied on an Illumina HiSeq 2500. To normalize quantification of the TCRbeta repertoire, the TCR libraries were built with molecular barcoding that relied on unique molecular identifiers. TCRdb trimmed public reads at Q25 via fastp, called clones via MiXCR and kept in-frame beta chains. Rows with one shared CDR3 protein collapse into an entry with the most common genes and DNA. A total of some 300,000 distinct CDR3 sequences appear in this sample, over 9% of them only once. The biggest ten clones account for around 2.3% of the sample.

The sequenced sample was PBMCs from the stem cell graft donor, obtained from the stem cell graft. The receptor comes from a human donor who donated a stem cell graft to a child with acute lymphoblastic leukemia. This sequence uses TRBV20-1 and TRBJ2-7; TRBD2 might be the D gene, on 5 matching bases. The CDR3 region has the sequence CSARDSLSVSYEQYF. The DNA is TGCAGTGCTAGAGATAGCCTTAGCGTTTCCTACGAGCAGTACTTC.